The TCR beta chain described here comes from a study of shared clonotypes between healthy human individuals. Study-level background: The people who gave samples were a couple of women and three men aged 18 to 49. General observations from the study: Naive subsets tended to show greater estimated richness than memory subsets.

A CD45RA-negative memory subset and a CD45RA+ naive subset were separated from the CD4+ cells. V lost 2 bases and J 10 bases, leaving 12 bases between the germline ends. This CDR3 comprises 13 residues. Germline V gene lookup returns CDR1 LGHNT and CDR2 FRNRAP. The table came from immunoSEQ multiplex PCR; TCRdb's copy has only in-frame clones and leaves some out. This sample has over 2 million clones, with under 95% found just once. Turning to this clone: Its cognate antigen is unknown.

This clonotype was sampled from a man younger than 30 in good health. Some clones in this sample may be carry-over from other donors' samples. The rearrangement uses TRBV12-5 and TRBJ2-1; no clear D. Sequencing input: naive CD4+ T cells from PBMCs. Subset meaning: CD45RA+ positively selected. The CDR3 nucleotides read TGTGCTAGTGGTTTGATTGTTGGTGGGGAGCAGTTCTTC. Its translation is CASGLIVGGEQFF.